Listed below are T cell receptor beta chains from one sample, sequenced in a study of CD8 T cells in ankylosing spondylitis. Each CDR3 protein is one row after TCRdb ran MiXCR on the 5' RACE reads. The table lists about 800,000 distinct CDR3 sequences, approximately 12% of them singletons. The sequencing sample was made of blood, either unsorted or a sorted T cell fraction (not recorded which). The receptors were gathered from a male donor with ankylosing spondylitis. Both conserved end residues are part of each CDR3. A D gene is named only where the DNA matches it firmly. Not all rows give a size; the values are once, few, many and, for expanded clones, a class.

abundance: few; d_gene: -; v_gene: TRBV20-1; j_gene: TRBJ1-5; CDR3aa: CSARDAKGFHQPQHF; CDR3nt: TGCAGTGCTAGAGATGCGAAGGGCTTCCATCAGCCCCAGCATTTT
abundance: -; d_gene: -; v_gene: TRBV2; j_gene: TRBJ1-5; CDR3aa: CASSEGWNQPQHF; CDR3nt: TGTGCCAGCAGCGAAGGGTGGAATCAGCCCCAGCATTTT
abundance: -; d_gene: -; v_gene: TRBV4-2; j_gene: TRBJ2-3; CDR3aa: CASSQEQLASDTQYF; CDR3nt: TGTGCCAGCAGCCAAGAACAGCTAGCGAGCGATACGCAGTATTTT
abundance: few; d_gene: -; v_gene: TRBV19; j_gene: TRBJ1-1; CDR3aa: CASSMGRAEAFF; CDR3nt: TGTGCCAGTAGTATGGGAAGAGCCGAAGCTTTCTTT
abundance: -; d_gene: -; v_gene: TRBV7-2; j_gene: TRBJ1-2; CDR3aa: CASSNAPGVGYTF; CDR3nt: TGTGCCAGCAGCAACGCTCCAGGGGTTGGCTACACCTTC
abundance: few; d_gene: -; v_gene: TRBV20-1; j_gene: TRBJ1-5; CDR3aa: CSARMGAGGGQPQHF; CDR3nt: TGCAGTGCTAGGATGGGGGCGGGGGGAGGTCAGCCCCAGCATTTT
abundance: few; d_gene: TRBD2; v_gene: TRBV10-3; j_gene: TRBJ2-5; CDR3aa: CAISYERGHQETQYF; CDR3nt: TGTGCCATCAGTTATGAGCGGGGGCACCAAGAGACCCAGTACTTC
abundance: -; d_gene: TRBD1; v_gene: TRBV18; j_gene: TRBJ2-7; CDR3aa: CASSPRTGSEQYF; CDR3nt: TGTGCCAGCTCACCAAGGACAGGGAGCGAGCAGTACTTC
abundance: many; d_gene: -; v_gene: TRBV10-3; j_gene: TRBJ2-7; CDR3aa: CAISGPFYEQYF; CDR3nt: TGTGCCATCAGTGGGCCATTCTACGAGCAGTACTTC
abundance: few; d_gene: TRBD1; v_gene: TRBV15; j_gene: TRBJ2-7; CDR3aa: CATSRVRDTGGSYEQYF; CDR3nt: TGTGCCACCAGCAGAGTTAGAGATACAGGGGGCTCCTACGAGCAGTACTTC
abundance: few; d_gene: -; v_gene: TRBV7-2; j_gene: TRBJ1-1; CDR3aa: CASSKGPGVEAFF; CDR3nt: TGTGCCAGCAGCAAGGGCCCGGGGGTTGAAGCTTTCTTT
abundance: few; d_gene: -; v_gene: TRBV5-1; j_gene: TRBJ1-6; CDR3aa: CASSASSYNSPLHF; CDR3nt: TGCGCCAGCAGCGCCAGCTCCTATAATTCACCCCTCCACTTT
abundance: -; d_gene: TRBD1; v_gene: TRBV6-5; j_gene: TRBJ1-1; CDR3aa: CASSPSGQGWTEAFF; CDR3nt: TGTGCCAGCAGTCCCTCGGGACAGGGATGGACTGAAGCTTTCTTT
abundance: -; d_gene: -; v_gene: TRBV4-1; j_gene: TRBJ1-2; CDR3aa: CASSFRTDYGYTF; CDR3nt: TGCGCCAGCAGCTTCCGGACGGACTATGGCTACACCTTC
abundance: -; d_gene: TRBD2; v_gene: TRBV2; j_gene: TRBJ2-1; CDR3aa: CASSIPGLAAYNEQFF; CDR3nt: TGTGCCAGCAGTATTCCTGGACTAGCGGCCTACAATGAGCAGTTCTTC
abundance: few; d_gene: -; v_gene: TRBV11-2; j_gene: TRBJ1-2; CDR3aa: CASSFSELNYGYTF; CDR3nt: TGTGCCAGCAGCTTCTCCGAGCTTAACTATGGCTACACCTTC
abundance: -; d_gene: -; v_gene: TRBV27; j_gene: TRBJ1-1; CDR3aa: CASNPPGRAEAFF; CDR3nt: TGTGCCAGCAATCCCCCGGGCCGGGCTGAAGCTTTCTTT
abundance: few; d_gene: -; v_gene: TRBV7-9; j_gene: TRBJ2-4; CDR3aa: CASSLGAASLAKNIQYF; CDR3nt: TGTGCCAGCAGCTTAGGGGCGGCCAGCCTAGCCAAAAACATTCAGTACTTC
abundance: -; d_gene: -; v_gene: TRBV24-1; j_gene: TRBJ2-5; CDR3aa: CATSDPVGPGETQYF; CDR3nt: TGTGCCACCAGTGACCCCGTGGGCCCGGGAGAGACCCAGTACTTC
abundance: -; d_gene: -; v_gene: TRBV27; j_gene: TRBJ2-3; CDR3aa: CASRVRIGTQTTDTQYF; CDR3nt: TGTGCCAGCAGGGTCCGTATCGGGACTCAAACCACAGATACGCAGTATTTT
abundance: -; d_gene: -; v_gene: TRBV20-1; j_gene: TRBJ1-1; CDR3aa: CSAREGYLHEAFF; CDR3nt: TGCAGTGCTAGAGAGGGTTATCTTCATGAAGCTTTCTTT
abundance: -; d_gene: -; v_gene: TRBV5-1; j_gene: TRBJ2-7; CDR3aa: CASSSSTGRVHEQYF; CDR3nt: TGCGCCAGCAGCTCGTCGACAGGGAGGGTCCACGAGCAGTACTTC
abundance: few; d_gene: -; v_gene: TRBV29-1; j_gene: TRBJ1-1; CDR3aa: CSVESPTANTEAFF; CDR3nt: TGCAGCGTTGAGTCTCCCACAGCTAACACTGAAGCTTTCTTT